This entry lists 28 T cell receptor beta chains sequenced from one sample in a study of CD8+CD57+ T cells in acquired aplastic anemia. CD8+CD57+ cell expansion had been shown by flow cytometry in patients chosen for sequencing. Template material for TCR beta VDJ and CDR3 profiling consisted of genomic DNA. TCRdb used MiXCR to reprocess the reads, holding one entry per CDR3 protein. The data hold around 210,000 distinct CDR3 sequences, with around three fifths observed a single time. Material: sorted CD4+, CD8+, or CD8+CD57+ T cells (not recorded which) from PBMCs. Source of these receptors: a human donor with aplastic anemia.

V usage is TRBV19 and J usage is TRBJ1-2; 7 bases agree with TRBD1. CDR1 is LNHDA, CDR2 SQIVND, per germline (reference sequence). V lost 3 bases, J lost 0 bases, and 7 bases stayed unmatched. CDR3 length: 16 amino acids. The CDR3: CASSIGPTGSNYGYTF. The CDR3 nucleotides are TGTGCCAGTAGTATTGGTCCGACAGGGTCTAACTATGGCTACACCTTC.

CDR3 protein: CSASEPVSSYEQYF. The CDR3 DNA sequence: TGCAGTGCTAGTGAACCAGTGAGCTCCTACGAGCAGTACTTC. The chain recombines TRBV20-1 with TRBJ2-7, with D hard to call. V lost 3 bases, J lost 0 bases, and 12 bases lay in between. CDR3 length equals 14 residues. The germline gives CDR1 DFQATT, CDR2 SNEGSKA (reference sequence).

The chain links TRBV20-1 to TRBJ2-5; D gene unclear. The CDR3 length is 14 residues. The V end was cut by 4 bases, the J end by 0 bases, with 12 bases between. Germline CDR1 DFQATT, CDR2 SNEGSKA (reference sequence). This CDR3 is CSAKGPMYQETQYF. The CDR3 DNA reads TGCAGTGCTAAGGGTCCGATGTACCAAGAGACCCAGTACTTC.

This clonotype showed up just a few times. V usage is TRBV7-9 and J usage is TRBJ1-5; 10 bases line up with TRBD1. CDR1 and CDR2 (germline): SEHNR, FQNEAQ (reference sequence). Trimming at V came to 5 bases and at J to 7 bases, leaving 8 bases not matched to a gene. The CDR3 loop spans 15 amino acids. This chain's CDR3 is CASSGGDRGEQPQHF. CDR3 nucleotide sequence: TGTGCCAGCAGCGGGGGGGACAGGGGAGAACAGCCCCAGCATTTT.

The J gene is TRBJ2-1, the V gene TRBV20-1, with D perhaps given as TRBD1 or TRBD2 (5 bases each). Deletions cut 3 bases from V and 8 bases from J, with 17 bases between. Germline lookup yields CDR1 DFQATT and CDR2 SNEGSKA (reference sequence). This CDR3 contains 14 residues. The CDR3 region is CSASPPHMGDEQFF. The CDR3 DNA reads TGCAGTGCTAGTCCCCCTCACATGGGGGATGAGCAGTTCTTC.

V usage is TRBV20-1 and J usage is TRBJ2-7; a possible D gene is TRBD1 (6 bases). V shed 0 bases and J shed 3 bases, with 9 bases lying between them. Germline CDR1 DFQATT, CDR2 SNEGSKA (reference sequence). The CDR3 extends over 13 amino acids. The CDR3 protein is CSARDDRFYEQYF. The DNA for the CDR3 is TGCAGTGCTAGAGACGACAGGTTCTACGAGCAGTACTTC.

The rearrangement uses TRBV20-1 and TRBJ2-7; D is possibly TRBD1 (5 bases). The CDR3 has 15 residues. Germline V gene lookup returns CDR1 DFQATT and CDR2 SNEGSKA (reference sequence). V gave up 0 bases and J gave up 0 bases, with 12 bases separating them. CDR3 DNA: TGCAGTGCTAGAGACCCCAGACAGAGCTCCTACGAGCAGTACTTC. This encodes CSARDPRQSSYEQYF.

About this clonotype: A read error may account for a junction end that differs from germline. The V call is TRBV20-1, the J call TRBJ2-3, with 8 positions matching TRBD2. The CDR3 runs to 19 residues. Germline lookup yields CDR1 DFQATT and CDR2 SNEGSKA (reference sequence). This CDR3 is CSAGDPPVSGTRGTDAQYF. As DNA, the CDR3 is TGCAGTGCTGGAGACCCCCCCGTTAGCGGGACGCGGGGCACAGATGCGCAGTATTTT.

With regard to this clonotype: At one of its ends the junction is not consistent with the germline gene, which may arise from a read error. V gene TRBV5-1 combines with J gene TRBJ2-3; D is unclear. The CDR3 extends over 12 amino acids. The germline V gene has CDR1 SGHRS and CDR2 YFSETQ. The CDR3 region has the DNA TGTGCCAGCAGCTCCCCGCCGGATACGCAGTATTTT. Translation gives CASSSPPDTQYF.

A few counts support this clonotype. This chain links TRBV10-3 with TRBJ2-3, with 9 bases identical to TRBD2. V dropped 6 bases and J dropped 1; count of bases not matched to a gene: 2. The CDR3 spans 14 residues. CDR1 is ENHRY and CDR2 is SYGVKD in the germline V gene. For the CDR3, the DNA is TGTGCCATCAGCGTAGCGGGGGGCACAGATACGCAGTATTTT. It specifies CAISVAGGTDTQYF.

This clonotype was picked up a small number of times. This sequence joins TRBV9 and TRBJ1-6; 9 bases agree with TRBD1. The CDR3 spans 15 residues. Unmatched junction bases numbered 5, after V lost 0 bases and J lost 10 bases. Germline V gene sequence: CDR1 SGDLS, CDR2 YYNGEE. The CDR3 spells CASSVGQGEGSPLHF. In DNA, the CDR3 is TGTGCCAGCAGCGTAGGACAGGGGGAGGGCTCACCCCTCCACTTT.

This clonotype occurred many times. This chain links TRBV10-3 with TRBJ2-2; possibly TRBD2 for D (5 bases). Trimming took off 9 bases at V and 3 bases at J, with 17 bases between the two ends. Germline V gives CDR1 ENHRY, CDR2 SYGVKD. This CDR3 has 15 amino acids. CDR3 sequence (DNA): TGTGCCATACCCCGGGGTCCGACGGACACCGGGGAGCTGTTTTTT. Residues: CAIPRGPTDTGELFF.

V gene TRBV10-1 combines with J gene TRBJ2-7, with D possibly being TRBD1 (6 bases). There are 14 residues in the CDR3. V dropped 3 bases and J dropped 7 bases, with 16 bases sitting between them. Per germline, CDR1 WNHNN and CDR2 SYGVQD (reference sequence). This CDR3 is CASSDWGPSGEQYF. The CDR3 DNA reads TGCGCCAGCAGTGACTGGGGGCCCTCGGGGGAGCAGTACTTC.

This clonotype was observed a few times. The V and J genes are TRBV24-1 and TRBJ2-5; no reliable D call. Trimming removed 3 bases at V and 0 bases at J, with 7 bases between. Per the germline V gene, CDR1 is KGHDR and CDR2 is SFDVKD. The CDR3 has 14 amino acids. The CDR3 sequence is CATSDDDNQETQYF. CDR3 nucleotide sequence: TGTGCCACCAGTGATGACGACAACCAAGAGACCCAGTACTTC.

The chain recombines TRBV24-1 with TRBJ2-7; 8 bases map to TRBD1. Germline CDR1 KGHDR, CDR2 SFDVKD. V lost 5 bases, J lost 5 bases, and 4 bases stayed unmatched. CDR3 length equals 13 residues. CDR3 region: CATSGQGSNEQYF. The CDR3 DNA reads as TGTGCCACCAGTGGACAGGGGTCTAACGAGCAGTACTTC.

CDR3 in DNA: TGTGCCAGCAGCTTAAAGTGGGCGCAGGATGGCTACACCTTC. It specifies CASSLKWAQDGYTF. The chain uses TRBV7-8 and TRBJ1-2, with D hard to call. Per germline, CDR1 SGHVS and CDR2 FQNEAQ. The V gene lost 2 bases and the J gene lost 6 bases, with 13 bases spanning the gap. The CDR3 consists of 14 residues.

V is TRBV5-1 and J is TRBJ1-4, with 8 bases lining up with TRBD1. Germline values: CDR1 SGHRS, CDR2 YFSETQ. J gave up 10 bases and V 2 bases, and 4 bases lay outside the gene matches. The CDR3 is 13 amino acids. The CDR3, as DNA: TGCGCCAGCAGCTTTGGACAGGGCGGAAAACTGTTTTTT. This encodes CASSFGQGGKLFF.

In the case of this clonotype: One junction end disagrees with the germline gene, perhaps due to a read error. The CDR3 sequence is CASSRRRQETQYF. CDR3 nucleotide sequence: TGTGCCAGCAGTCGACGGAGACAAGAGACCCAGTACTTC. The chain links TRBV24-1 to TRBJ2-5; D is ambiguous. Germline CDR1 KGHDR, CDR2 SFDVKD. CDR3 size: 13 residues.

This clonotype appeared a few times. The gene calls are TRBV19 and TRBJ2-7; D perhaps matches TRBD1 (6 bases). CDR1 and CDR2 (germline): LNHDA, SQIVND (reference sequence). The CDR3 length is 16 residues. V dropped 3 bases and J dropped 1 base, with 16 bases sitting between them. CDR3 in amino acids: CASSMGMGTISYEQYF. CDR3 bases: TGTGCCAGTAGTATGGGGATGGGGACAATTTCCTACGAGCAGTACTTC. Drawing the rest from reference TRBV19 and TRBJ2-7, the complete variable domain is DGGITQSPKYLFRKEGQNVTLSCEQNLNHDAMYWYRQDPGQGLRLIYYSQIVNDFQKGDIAEGYSVSREKKESFPLTVTSAQKNPTAFYLCASSMGMGTISYEQYFGPGTRLTVT.

This chain uses TRBV7-6 with TRBJ2-7; no clear D gene. Trimming shortened V by 5 bases and J by 6 bases, and 14 bases separated the two germline ends. The CDR3 is made up of 13 amino acids. Germline V gives CDR1 SGHVS, CDR2 FNYEAQ. The CDR3 sequence: CASSPVAGREQYF. The DNA for the CDR3 is TGTGCCAGCAGCCCAGTAGCCGGTCGCGAGCAGTACTTC.

The chain couples TRBV2 to TRBJ1-6; possibly TRBD1 for D (5 bases). This CDR3 has 13 residues. Germline lookup yields CDR1 SNHLY and CDR2 FYNNEI. DNA of the CDR3: TGTGCTACAAGGGGCGGCGAAAATTCACCCCTCCACTTT. This encodes CATRGGENSPLHF.

This clonotype has ten or more counts. The chain recombines TRBV7-9 with TRBJ2-5; weak D call: TRBD1 (6 bases). Germline V gene sequence: CDR1 SEHNR, CDR2 FQNEAQ (reference sequence). The CDR3 sequence is 15 residues long. Deletions cut 1 base from V and 4 bases from J, with 13 bases between. The CDR3 bases are TGTGCCAGCAGCTTAGGGGGGCGCGCGTTAGAGACCCAGTACTTC. Translating gives CASSLGGRALETQYF.

This clonotype has a handful of counts. V and J are TRBV5-6 and TRBJ2-3; 9 nucleotides align to TRBD1. The V and J ends lost 0 bases and 3 bases, in that order; junction bases with no gene match: 5. The CDR3 has 16 amino acids. CDR1 and CDR2 from the germline V gene are SGHDT and YYEEEE. The CDR3 DNA follows: TGTGCCAGCAGCTTGGGGGGGACAGGGTTGACAGATACGCAGTATTTT. This translates into CASSLGGTGLTDTQYF. Variable domain in full (rest from reference TRBV5-6 and TRBJ2-3): DAGVTQSPTHLIKTRGQQVTLRCSPKSGHDTVSWYQQALGQGPQFIFQYYEEEERQRGNFPDRFSGHQFPNYSSELNVNALLLGDSALYLCASSLGGTGLTDTQYFGPGTRLTVL.

The genes are TRBV19 and TRBJ1-1; tentative D call: TRBD1 (5 bases). Germline V gene data show CDR1 as LNHDA and CDR2 as SQIVND (reference sequence). V was cut by 5 bases and J by 7 bases, with 17 bases left in between. The CDR3 contains 14 residues. CDR3 loop: CASSPWGGGGEAFF. The CDR3 DNA follows: TGTGCCAGTAGTCCTTGGGGGGGTGGTGGTGAAGCTTTCTTT.

The chain links TRBV5-1 to TRBJ1-1, with TRBD1 matching 10 bases. CDR1 SGHRS and CDR2 YFSETQ come from the germline V gene. There are 16 residues in the CDR3. J was trimmed by 0 bases and V by 4 bases; bases with no gene match: 6. CDR3 sequence: CASSLGTGVLNTEAFF. CDR3 nucleotide sequence: TGCGCCAGCAGCCTCGGGACAGGGGTACTGAACACTGAAGCTTTCTTT.

The chain is built from TRBV2 and TRBJ2-7; D perhaps matches TRBD1 (6 bases). In germline, CDR1 is SNHLY, CDR2 FYNNEI. The CDR3 loop spans 15 amino acids. Trimming shortened V by 2 bases and J by 5 bases, and 16 bases separated the two germline ends. The CDR3 is CASSEWAGVGHEQYF. In nucleotides, the CDR3 is TGTGCCAGCAGTGAATGGGCAGGGGTTGGCCACGAGCAGTACTTC. The full variable domain, rest sourced from reference TRBV2 and TRBJ2-7, is EPEVTQTPSHQVTQMGQEVILRCVPISNHLYFYWYRQILGQKVEFLVSFYNNEISEKSEIFDDQFSVERPDGSNFTLKIRSTKLEDSAMYFCASSEWAGVGHEQYFGPGTRLTVT.

The chain joins TRBV7-2 to TRBJ1-3; a weak D match, TRBD1 (5 bases). The CDR3 contains 15 residues. Per the germline V gene, CDR1 is SGHTA and CDR2 is FQGNSA. The V end lost 7 bases, the J end lost 0 bases, and 13 bases lay between the germline ends. The CDR3, as DNA: TGTGCCAGCATGACAGACCTACTCTCTGGAAACACCATATATTTT. As protein: CASMTDLLSGNTIYF.

The table lists this clonotype with a few counts. V gene TRBV29-1 combines with J gene TRBJ2-7; no reliable D call. V was trimmed by 4 bases and J by 2 bases, leaving 9 bases between them. Per germline, CDR1 SQVTM and CDR2 ANQGSEA. The length of the CDR3 is 12 residues. In DNA, the CDR3 is TGCAGCGTTGGTGTGGGCCCCTACGAGCAGTACTTC. As protein: CSVGVGPYEQYF.